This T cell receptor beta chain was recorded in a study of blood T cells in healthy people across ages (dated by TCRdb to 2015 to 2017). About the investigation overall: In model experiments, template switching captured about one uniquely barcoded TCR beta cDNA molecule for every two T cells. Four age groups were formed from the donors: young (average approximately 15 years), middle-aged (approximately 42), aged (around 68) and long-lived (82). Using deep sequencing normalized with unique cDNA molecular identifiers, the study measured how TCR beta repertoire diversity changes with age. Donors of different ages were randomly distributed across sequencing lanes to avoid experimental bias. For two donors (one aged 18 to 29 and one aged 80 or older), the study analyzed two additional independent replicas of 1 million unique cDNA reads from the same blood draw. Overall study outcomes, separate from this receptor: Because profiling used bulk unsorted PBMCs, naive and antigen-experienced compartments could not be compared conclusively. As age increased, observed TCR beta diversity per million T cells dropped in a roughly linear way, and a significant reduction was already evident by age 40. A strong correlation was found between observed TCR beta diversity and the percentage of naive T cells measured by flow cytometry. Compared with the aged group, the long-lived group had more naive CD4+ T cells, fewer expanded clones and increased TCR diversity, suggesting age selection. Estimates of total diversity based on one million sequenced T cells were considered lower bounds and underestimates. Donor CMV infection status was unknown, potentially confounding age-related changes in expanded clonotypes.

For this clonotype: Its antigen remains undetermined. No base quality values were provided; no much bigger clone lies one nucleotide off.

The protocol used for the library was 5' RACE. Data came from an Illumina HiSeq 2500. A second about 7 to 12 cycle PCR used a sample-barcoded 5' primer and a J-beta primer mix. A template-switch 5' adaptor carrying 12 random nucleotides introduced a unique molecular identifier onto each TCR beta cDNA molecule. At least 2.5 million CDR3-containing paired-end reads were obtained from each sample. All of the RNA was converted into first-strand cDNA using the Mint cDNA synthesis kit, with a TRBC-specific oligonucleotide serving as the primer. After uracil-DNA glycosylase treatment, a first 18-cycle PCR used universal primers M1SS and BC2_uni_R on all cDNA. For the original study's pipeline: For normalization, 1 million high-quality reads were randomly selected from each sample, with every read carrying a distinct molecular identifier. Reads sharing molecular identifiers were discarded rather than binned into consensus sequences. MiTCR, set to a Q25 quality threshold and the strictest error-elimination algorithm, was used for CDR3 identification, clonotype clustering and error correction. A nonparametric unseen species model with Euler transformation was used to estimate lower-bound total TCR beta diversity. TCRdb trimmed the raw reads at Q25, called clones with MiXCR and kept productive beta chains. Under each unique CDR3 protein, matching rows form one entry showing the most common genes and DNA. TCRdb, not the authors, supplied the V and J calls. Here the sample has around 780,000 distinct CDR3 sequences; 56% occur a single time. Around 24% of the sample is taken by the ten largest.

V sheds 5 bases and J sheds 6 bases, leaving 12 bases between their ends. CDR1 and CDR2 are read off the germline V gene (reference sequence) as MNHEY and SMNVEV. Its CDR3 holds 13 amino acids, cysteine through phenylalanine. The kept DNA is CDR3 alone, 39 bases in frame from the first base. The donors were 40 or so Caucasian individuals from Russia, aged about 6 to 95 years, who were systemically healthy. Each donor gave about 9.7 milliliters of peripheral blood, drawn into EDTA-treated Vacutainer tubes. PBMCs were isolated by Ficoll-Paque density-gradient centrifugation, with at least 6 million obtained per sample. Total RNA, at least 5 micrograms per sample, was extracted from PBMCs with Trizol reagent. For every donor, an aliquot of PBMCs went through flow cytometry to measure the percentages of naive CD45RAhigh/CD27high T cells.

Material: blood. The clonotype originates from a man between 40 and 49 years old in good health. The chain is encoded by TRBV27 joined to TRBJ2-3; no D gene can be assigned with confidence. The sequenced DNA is TGTGCCAGCAGTGAAACTCGTACGGATACGCAGTATTTT. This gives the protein CASSETRTDTQYF.